Presented here are 17 T cell receptor beta chains from one specimen sequenced in a study of cytomegalovirus exposure and HLA in healthy donors. Sequencing used immunoSEQ multiplex PCR; TCRdb keeps in-frame clones, though not all of them. The sample has about 240,000 clones, around 88% seen once. Source material: PBMCs. The origin of the receptors is a woman in her twenties or thirties in good health and CMV-seropositive.

CDR3 sequence (DNA): TGCAGCGCCGGACAGGGACTCTACGAGCAGTACTTC. This sequence encodes CSAGQGLYEQYF. The rearrangement joins TRBV29-1 to TRBJ2-7; 8 nucleotides match TRBD1. The germline gives CDR1 SQVTM, CDR2 ANQGSEA. CDR3 length: 12 residues. V dropped 7 bases and J dropped 3; count of bases not matched to a gene: 5.

Only one count was recorded for this clone. The chain uses TRBV28 and TRBJ1-5, with a weak D call TRBD1 (5 bases). Germline CDR1 reads MDHEN; CDR2 reads SYDVKM. V lost 7 bases to trimming and J lost 0 bases, with 13 bases between them. CDR3 size: 15 residues. The CDR3 DNA reads as TGTGCCAGCACCCGGGCAGGGTATAGCAATCAGCCCCAGCATTTT. Protein product: CASTRAGYSNQPQHF.

The CDR3 nucleotides are TGTGCCAGCAGCGAGGGACAGGTTCGCAATCAGCCCCAGCATTTT. Its protein product is CASSEGQVRNQPQHF. The rearrangement uses TRBV27 and TRBJ1-5; 8 bases fit TRBD1. The CDR3 is 15 amino acids. After removal of 6 bases from V and 2 bases from J, the junction contained 6 bases not matched to a gene. CDR1 and CDR2 (germline): MNHEY, SMNVEV (reference sequence).

The genes are TRBV7-8 and TRBJ1-3, with 9 bases that match TRBD1. The ends lost 5 bases at V and 4 bases at J; junction bases unmatched: 12. Germline V gene lookup returns CDR1 SGHVS and CDR2 FQNEAQ. This CDR3 has 17 amino acids. The CDR3 DNA reads TGTGCCAGCAGCCCAGGGACAGGGAGCTACTTGGGAAACACCATATATTTT. It codes for CASSPGTGSYLGNTIYF.

The rearrangement joins TRBV7-7 to TRBJ2-2; 8 bases are a match to TRBD2. Germline lookup yields CDR1 SSHAT and CDR2 FNYEAQ (reference sequence). After removal of 2 bases from V and 3 bases from J, the junction contained 5 bases not matched to a gene. This CDR3 is 16 amino acids long. The CDR3 protein is CASSLMRGADTGELFF. The CDR3 DNA reads TGTGCCAGCAGCTTAATGCGGGGGGCGGACACCGGGGAGCTGTTTTTT.

J is TRBJ1-1 and V is TRBV7-3; no firm D call. Trimming cost V 6 bases and J 3 bases, with 17 bases left between them. In germline, CDR1 is SGHTA, CDR2 FQGTGA. This CDR3 spans 15 amino acids. The CDR3 protein is CASRLSTGRDTEAFF. CDR3 DNA: TGTGCCAGCAGATTATCTACCGGGAGGGACACTGAAGCTTTCTTT.

This chain links TRBV6-5 with TRBJ2-1; 13 bases line up with TRBD2. CDR3 length: 15 amino acids. V lost 10 bases to trimming and J lost 8 bases; unmatched junction nucleotides: 11. Looked up from germline, CDR1 is MNHEY and CDR2 is SVGAGI. The CDR3 DNA reads TGTGCCACCTCGGGAACTAGCGGGAGGGGGGATGAGCAGTTCTTC. Residues: CATSGTSGRGDEQFF.

V and J are TRBV10-3 and TRBJ2-1, with 8 bases lining up with TRBD1. The CDR3 totals 16 residues. Per germline, CDR1 ENHRY and CDR2 SYGVKD. V shed 6 bases, J shed 7 bases, and the junction held 14 bases outside the gene matches. The CDR3 DNA reads as TGTGCCATCAGCCCTGTACCTGGACAGGGACGGAATGAGCAGTTCTTC. As protein: CAISPVPGQGRNEQFF.

The V call is TRBV5-4, the J call TRBJ2-7; 7 bases are a match to TRBD1. Unmatched junction bases numbered 9, after V lost 6 bases and J lost 0 bases. The CDR3 covers 15 residues. The germline V gene encodes CDR1 SGHNT and CDR2 YYREEE (reference sequence). CDR3 loop: CASTIVRGNSYEQYF. The CDR3 nucleotides are TGTGCCAGCACCATAGTCAGGGGGAACTCCTACGAGCAGTACTTC.

This clone was observed a few times. CDR3 protein: CASSRTGSFEQYF. The CDR3, as DNA: TGTGCCAGCAGTCGGACAGGGAGTTTCGAGCAGTACTTC. The gene calls are TRBV7-3 and TRBJ2-7, with 8 bases identical to TRBD1. Germline V gene sequence: CDR1 SGHTA, CDR2 FQGTGA. This CDR3 spans 13 amino acids. With V trimmed by 6 bases and J by 6 bases, 7 bases remained unmatched.

The chain carries TRBV5-1 and TRBJ2-7; the D gene is possibly TRBD1 (5 bases). The V and J ends lost 0 bases and 0 bases respectively, with 13 bases between them. Germline CDR1 and CDR2: SGHRS and YFSETQ. The CDR3 is made up of 16 amino acids. The CDR3 protein is CASSLEFQGSSYEQYF. The CDR3, as DNA: TGCGCCAGCAGCTTGGAGTTCCAGGGTAGCTCCTACGAGCAGTACTTC.

V usage is TRBV29-1 and J usage is TRBJ2-3, with D maybe TRBD2 (5 bases). Germline loops: CDR1 SQVTM, CDR2 ANQGSEA. Trimming cost V 3 bases and J 0 bases, with 10 bases left between them. This CDR3 has 14 residues. CDR3 nucleotide sequence: TGCAGCGTTGAGGAGGTGGCCAGCACAGATACGCAGTATTTT. Residues: CSVEEVASTDTQYF.

The chain is built from TRBV5-5 and TRBJ2-3, with D perhaps TRBD2 (5 bases). This CDR3 has 13 amino acids. Looked up from germline, CDR1 is SGHKS and CDR2 is YYEKEE (reference sequence). Trimming took off 5 bases at V and 6 bases at J, with 13 bases between the two ends. CDR3 residues: CASSSLTGDTQYF. The CDR3 nucleotides read TGTGCCAGCAGTTCGCTGACGGGGGATACGCAGTATTTT.

This chain connects TRBV27 to TRBJ1-2, with 7 nucleotides matching TRBD1. Trimming at V came to 5 bases and at J to 8 bases, leaving 11 bases not matched to a gene. The CDR3 extends over 14 amino acids. The germline gives CDR1 MNHEY, CDR2 SMNVEV (reference sequence). The DNA for the CDR3 is TGTGCCAGCAGTCTAAGGACAGGAGGAGCGGGCTACACCTTC. Its translation: CASSLRTGGAGYTF.

This rearrangement joins TRBV11-3 to TRBJ2-2; possible D gene TRBD2, 6 bases. Germline V CDR1 and CDR2: SGHNT, YENEEA. The CDR3 runs 16 residues. V lost 0 bases to trimming and J lost 3 bases, with 11 bases between them. The DNA for the CDR3 is TGTGCCAGCAGCTTAGAGGTGCGGGACTACACCGGGGAGCTGTTTTTT. Amino acid sequence: CASSLEVRDYTGELFF.

The DNA of the CDR3 is TGTGCCAGCAGTTTAGATGAGAGGGGGACAGATACGCAGTATTTT. The encoded protein is CASSLDERGTDTQYF. The chain recombines TRBV28 with TRBJ2-3, with TRBD1 as a possible D gene (6 bases). The V end was cut by 2 bases, the J end by 3 bases, with 12 bases between. Germline V CDR1 and CDR2: MDHEN, SYDVKM. This CDR3 has 15 residues.

The CDR3 region is CASTLSAGVADTQYF. The CDR3, as DNA: TGTGCCAGCACTCTATCGGCGGGAGTTGCAGATACGCAGTATTTT. The chain combines TRBV2 with TRBJ2-3, with TRBD2 matching over 7 bases. The CDR3 consists of 15 residues. V was clipped by 7 bases and J by 4 bases; unmatched bases: 11. Per germline, CDR1 SNHLY and CDR2 FYNNEI.